This T cell receptor beta chain was recorded in a study of beta chain features in type 1 diabetes. Study-wide results and caveats: Across all four CD4+ subsets, people with type 1 diabetes showed modestly shorter TCRB CDR3s.

Expressed TCRB transcripts were sequenced after all isolated RNA was converted to cDNA. TCRdb keeps only in-frame clones here, not all; method: immunoSEQ multiplex PCR. The data show 200,000 to 300,000 clones, approximately 11% seen once. Germline CDR1 reads SGHRS; CDR2 reads YFSETQ. This CDR3 region has 14 residues. With 3 bases removed from V and 4 bases from J, the gap between germline ends came to 13 bases. A single count supports this clone. What it binds is not known. This sequence originates from a man aged 30 to 45 with type 1 diabetes. The specimen was naive CD4+ T cells from blood. The J gene is TRBJ1-1, the V gene TRBV5-1, with D possibly TRBD1 on 6 matching bases. The CDR3 bases are TGCGCCAGCAGCTACCAGGGCAGGGGCACTGAAGCTTTCTTT. As protein: CASSYQGRGTEAFF.